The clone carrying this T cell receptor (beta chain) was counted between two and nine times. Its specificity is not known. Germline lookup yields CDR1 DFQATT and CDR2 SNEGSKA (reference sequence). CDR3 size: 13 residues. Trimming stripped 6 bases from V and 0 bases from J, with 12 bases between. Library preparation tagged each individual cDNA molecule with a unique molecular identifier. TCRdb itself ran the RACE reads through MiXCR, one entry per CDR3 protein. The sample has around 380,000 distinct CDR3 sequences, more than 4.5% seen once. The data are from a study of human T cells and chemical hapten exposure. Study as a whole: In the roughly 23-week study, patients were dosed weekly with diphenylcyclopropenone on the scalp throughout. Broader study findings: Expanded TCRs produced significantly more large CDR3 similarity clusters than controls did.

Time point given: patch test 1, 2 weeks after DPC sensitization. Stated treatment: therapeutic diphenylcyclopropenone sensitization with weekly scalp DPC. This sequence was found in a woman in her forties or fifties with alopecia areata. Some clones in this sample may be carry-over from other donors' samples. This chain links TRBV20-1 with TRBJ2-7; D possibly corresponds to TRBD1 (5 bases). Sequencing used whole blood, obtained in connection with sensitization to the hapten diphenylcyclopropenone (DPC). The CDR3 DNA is TGCAGTGCGGGGCGCCTAAGCTCCTACGAGCAGTACTTC. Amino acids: CSAGRLSSYEQYF.